The sequence of this T cell receptor (beta chain) was determined in a study of CD8 T cells in Susac syndrome. Germline V gene lookup returns CDR1 SQVTM and CDR2 ANQGSEA. The CDR3 sequence is 12 residues long. The ends were cut back, 7 bases at V and 5 bases at J, with 14 bases in the middle. The RNA input was about 0.5 to 1 ug, and it was reverse transcribed with random hexamers. TCRdb ran MiXCR on the immunoSEQ multiplex PCR reads and lists one entry per CDR3 protein. The sample consists of roughly 200,000 distinct CDR3 sequences, more than 85% of them appearing once. The sample consisted of CD4+ T cells from PBMCs. The V call is TRBV29-1, the J call TRBJ1-2; D is ambiguous. This receptor was identified in a human donor with multiple sclerosis. CDR3 protein: CSDLDWGYGYTF. The CDR3 DNA reads TGCAGCGACTTGGACTGGGGATATGGCTACACCTTC.